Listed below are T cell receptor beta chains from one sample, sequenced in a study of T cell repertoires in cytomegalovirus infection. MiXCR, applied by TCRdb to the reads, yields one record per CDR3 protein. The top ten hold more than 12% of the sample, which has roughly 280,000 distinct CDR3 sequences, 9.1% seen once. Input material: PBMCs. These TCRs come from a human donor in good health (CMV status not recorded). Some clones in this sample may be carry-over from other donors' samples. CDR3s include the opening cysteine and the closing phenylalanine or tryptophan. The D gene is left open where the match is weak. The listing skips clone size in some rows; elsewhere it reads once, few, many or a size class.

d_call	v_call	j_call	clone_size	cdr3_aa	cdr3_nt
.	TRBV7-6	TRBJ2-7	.	CASSATVSTEQYF	TGTGCCAGCAGCGCTACAGTGAGTACCGAGCAGTACTTC
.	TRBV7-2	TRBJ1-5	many	CASSDWAGVSNQPQHF	TGTGCCAGCAGCGACTGGGCAGGGGTTAGCAATCAGCCCCAGCATTTT
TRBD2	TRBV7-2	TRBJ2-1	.	CASSVSGGPNEQFF	TGTGCCAGCAGCGTGTCGGGGGGGCCGAATGAGCAGTTCTTC
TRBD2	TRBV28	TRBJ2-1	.	CASRPTSGAYNEQFF	TGTGCCAGCAGGCCCACTAGCGGGGCCTACAATGAGCAGTTCTTC
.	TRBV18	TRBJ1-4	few	CASSPAELNEKLFF	TGTGCCAGCTCACCGGCAGAGTTGAATGAAAAACTGTTTTTT
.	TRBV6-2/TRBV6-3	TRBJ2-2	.	CASSSIKKGTGELFF	TGTGCCAGCAGTTCCATCAAAAAAGGGACCGGGGAGCTGTTTTTT
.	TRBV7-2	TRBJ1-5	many	CASSLPRGLTPQHF	TGTGCCAGCAGCTTACCCAGGGGCCTTACGCCCCAGCATTTT
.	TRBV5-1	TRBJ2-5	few	CASSSPTPFGETQYF	TGCGCCAGCAGCTCCCCCACTCCATTTGGGGAGACCCAGTACTTC
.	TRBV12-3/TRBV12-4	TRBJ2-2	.	CASSSTSEDTGELFF	TGTGCCAGCAGTTCAACCTCGGAGGATACCGGGGAGCTGTTTTTT
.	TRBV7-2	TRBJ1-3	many	CASSLQGNTIYF	TGTGCCAGCAGTCTTCAGGGAAACACCATATATTTT
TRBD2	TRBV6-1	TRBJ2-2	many	CASRGTSGRTGELFF	TGTGCCAGCAGGGGGACTAGCGGGAGGACCGGGGAGCTGTTTTTT
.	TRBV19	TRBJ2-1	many	CASSERVSSYNEQFF	TGTGCCAGTAGTGAGAGAGTTAGCTCCTACAATGAGCAGTTCTTC
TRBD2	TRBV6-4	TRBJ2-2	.	CASRALGLAGATNTGELFF	TGTGCCAGCAGAGCCCTCGGACTAGCGGGGGCAACGAACACCGGGGAGCTGTTTTTT
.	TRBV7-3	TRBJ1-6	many	CASSLTGSKDSPLHF	TGTGCCAGCAGCTTAACCGGGAGTAAGGATTCACCCCTCCACTTT
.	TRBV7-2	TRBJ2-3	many	CASSLTTRYTDTQYF	TGTGCCAGCAGCTTAACGACCCGGTATACAGATACGCAGTATTTT